This T cell receptor beta chain came from a study of identical twins. Whole-study results and caveats: Excess sharing between twins was weaker in beta out-of-frame sequences. Carriage of fewer insertions was seen in abundant cord blood beta clonotypes, whereas memory repertoires showed none. Twin pairs' shared out-of-frame alpha sequences were enriched in low generation probability.

Template switching introduced a universal primer site, and the cDNA bore unique molecular identifiers. Using its own MiXCR run on the 5' RACE reads, TCRdb lists one record per CDR3 protein. The sample lists approximately 260,000 distinct CDR3 sequences, 11% to 15% occurring once. Germline V CDR1 and CDR2: SGHAT, FQNNGV. The V gene lost 5 bases and the J gene lost 9 bases, with 22 bases spanning the gap. CDR3 size: 15 residues. This clonotype has just a few counts. What it binds is not known. Sequenced sample: memory (CD45RO+) T cells sorted from blood. The origin of this receptor is a woman in her late teens or twenties in good health. The rearrangement uses TRBV11-2 and TRBJ1-1; TRBD1 is a possible D gene (6 bases). CDR3 nucleotides: TGTGCCAGCAGCCGGGAAGGTACAGGGTCGGGAAAAGCTTTCTTT. Translating gives CASSREGTGSGKAFF.